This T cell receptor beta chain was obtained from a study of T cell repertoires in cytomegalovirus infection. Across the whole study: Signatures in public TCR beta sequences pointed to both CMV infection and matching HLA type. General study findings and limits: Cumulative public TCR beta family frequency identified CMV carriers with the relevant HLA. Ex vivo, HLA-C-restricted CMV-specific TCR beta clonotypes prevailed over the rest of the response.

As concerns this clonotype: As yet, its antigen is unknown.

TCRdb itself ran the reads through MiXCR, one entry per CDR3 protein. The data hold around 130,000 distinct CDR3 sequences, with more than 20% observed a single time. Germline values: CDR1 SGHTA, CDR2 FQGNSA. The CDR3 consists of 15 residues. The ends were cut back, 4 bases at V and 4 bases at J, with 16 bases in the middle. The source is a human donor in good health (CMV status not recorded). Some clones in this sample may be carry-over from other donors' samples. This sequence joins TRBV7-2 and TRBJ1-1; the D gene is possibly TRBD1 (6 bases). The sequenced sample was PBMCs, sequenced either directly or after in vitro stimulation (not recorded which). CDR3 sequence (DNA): TGTGCCAGCAGCTCCCCGGCAGGGGTAGGCACTGAAGCTTTCTTT. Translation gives CASSSPAGVGTEAFF.